This T cell receptor (beta chain) was identified in a study of T cell responses to AZD1222 COVID-19 vaccine. Findings and limits, study-wide: The CD4 TCRs associated with vaccination extended across spike and predominated at 160-218 and 743-854. Baseline serology detected seropositivity in only five or six AZD1222 recipients. Two doses of AZD1222 preceded a rise in Spike-specific TCR breadth and depth. Repertoire sampling occurred only after the peak T cell response.

TCRdb's copy holds only in-frame clones and misses some; the assay was immunoSEQ multiplex PCR. Found here are under 200,000 clones, less than 95% of them singletons; the top ten hold approximately 4.8%. This clone was counted once. Its antigen remains unknown. The CDR3 extends over 13 amino acids. V was shortened by 5 bases and J by 6 bases, with 14 bases between the two germline ends. Germline V gives CDR1 SGHVS, CDR2 FQNEAQ. The input for sequencing was peripheral blood, taken on day 0 of AZD1222 vaccination. The chain employs TRBV7-8 and TRBJ2-7, with a possible D match to TRBD2 (5 bases). This receptor was obtained from an adult in good health. CDR3 coding DNA: TGTGCCAGCAGCGAACAACTAGTTCTCGAGCAGTACTTC. Protein product: CASSEQLVLEQYF.